Each of the 11 T cell receptor beta chains below was sequenced from the same sample in a study of immune heterogeneity within non-small cell lung tumors (dated by TCRdb to about 2018). TCRdb names HiSeq X Ten as the instrument used. The TCR beta CDR3 region was amplified with a multiplex PCR system whose first round of around 10 cycles used 32 V-gene forward primers and 13 J-gene reverse primers. TCRdb reanalyzed the raw reads on its own, using fastp at Q25 for trimming and MiXCR for clone calling, and kept in-frame beta chains. Each record represents a unique CDR3 protein, reported with the most common genes and DNA among its rows. The sample includes some 11,000 distinct CDR3 sequences, with about 31% observed a single time. Roughly a fifth of the sample is taken by the ten largest. For the TCR template, genomic DNA was extracted from bulk tumor tissue, and around 600 ng of gDNA was amplified for each sample. During surgery, multiple biopsies were taken from each primary tumor and placed as far apart as possible within the tumor mass. Patients in the study cohort, which was described as untreated, were newly diagnosed NSCLC cases going through curative surgery.

Source material: lung tumor tissue. These receptors were taken from a woman aged 45-60 years with non-small cell lung cancer.

This clonotype was counted between two and nine times. The chain joins TRBV11-2 to TRBJ2-3; D is possibly TRBD1 (5 bases). This CDR3 is built from 17 residues. Looked up from germline, CDR1 is SGHAT and CDR2 is FQNNGV. Trimming removed 1 base from V and 2 bases from J, with 16 bases in between. CDR3 sequence reads: CASSLGSDIGYTDTQYF. The CDR3 DNA follows: TGTGCCAGCAGCTTAGGTTCGGACATCGGGTACACAGATACGCAGTATTTT.

This chain joins TRBV20-1 and TRBJ2-5; the match to TRBD2 covers 10 bases. CDR1 and CDR2 (germline): DFQATT, SNEGSKA (reference sequence). The V gene end was trimmed by 6 bases and the J gene end by 5 bases; junction bases not matched to a gene: 12. There are 15 residues in the CDR3. CDR3 residues: CSAAQASGRGETQYF. DNA for the CDR3: TGCAGTGCCGCGCAGGCTAGCGGGAGAGGTGAGACCCAGTACTTC.

CDR3 bases: TGTGCCAGCATAGCGGGAGCGTACAATGAGCAGTTCTTC. Translation gives CASIAGAYNEQFF. The chain uses TRBV28 and TRBJ2-1; 9 nucleotides agree with TRBD2. The V gene's germline CDR1 is MDHEN and CDR2 SYDVKM. This CDR3 comprises 13 residues. With 7 bases clipped from V and 4 bases from J, the junction kept 2 bases outside the gene matches.

This clonotype was counted only a few times. The V call is TRBV3-1, the J call TRBJ1-5, with 7 bases that match TRBD1. The germline gives CDR1 LGHDT, CDR2 YNNKEL (reference sequence). The CDR3 length is 15 residues. Trimming at V came to 0 bases and at J to 8 bases, leaving 7 bases not matched to a gene. Here the CDR3 DNA reads TGTGCCAGCAGCCAAGATACGGGCAGGGGGGAGCCCCAGCATTTT. Translated, it gives CASSQDTGRGEPQHF.

At least ten counts were recorded for this clonotype. The rearrangement uses TRBV7-9 and TRBJ2-3, with 10 bases aligning to TRBD1. Germline V gene lookup returns CDR1 SEHNR and CDR2 FQNEAQ (reference sequence). Trimming cost V 4 bases and J 0 bases; bases outside gene matches: 7. The length of the CDR3 is 17 residues. The CDR3 reads CASSSLWDRGSTDTQYF. The CDR3 DNA sequence: TGTGCCAGCAGCTCTCTTTGGGACAGGGGAAGCACAGATACGCAGTATTTT.

This clonotype qualifies as medium-sized. The V call is TRBV18, the J call TRBJ1-3, with D perhaps matching TRBD1 (5 bases). The V end was cut by 0 bases, the J end by 3 bases, with 12 bases between. CDR3 length: 16 residues. Germline V CDR1 and CDR2: KGHSH, LQKENI. The chain's CDR3 is CASSPPGTRSGNTIYF. The CDR3 DNA follows: TGTGCCAGCTCACCACCCGGGACCAGGAGTGGAAACACCATATATTTT.

This clonotype was counted ten times or more. The V call is TRBV6-1, the J call TRBJ2-3, with 11 nucleotides matching TRBD2. CDR1 is MNHNS, CDR2 SASEGT, per germline. CDR3 length equals 15 residues. V dropped 7 bases and J dropped 5; count of bases not matched to a gene: 8. The CDR3 loop reads CASKLAGGQVDTQYF. CDR3 in DNA: TGTGCCAGCAAATTAGCGGGGGGGCAAGTAGATACGCAGTATTTT.

This chain uses TRBV6-5 with TRBJ2-7; D is possibly TRBD1 (5 bases). Trimming removed 4 bases at V and 0 bases at J, with 13 bases between. The germline V gene has CDR1 MNHEY and CDR2 SVGAGI. The length of the CDR3 is 15 residues. The CDR3 here is CASSSHRRPSYEQYF. Written as DNA, the CDR3 is TGTGCCAGCAGTTCTCACAGGAGACCCTCCTACGAGCAGTACTTC.

This clonotype is classed as medium-sized (0.01 to 0.1%). V usage is TRBV5-1 and J usage is TRBJ2-7, with 8 bases lining up with TRBD2. J was trimmed by 6 bases and V by 0 bases; bases with no gene match: 8. Per the germline V gene, CDR1 is SGHRS and CDR2 is YFSETQ. The CDR3 loop spans 15 amino acids. The CDR3 DNA is TGCGCCAGCAGCTTGGTACCGGGACTAGGTAGCGAGCAGTACTTC. Its protein is CASSLVPGLGSEQYF.

This clonotype was counted between two and nine times. The chain carries TRBV7-2 and TRBJ2-7; D not certain. This CDR3 contains 11 residues. The germline V and J ends were trimmed by 1 base and 3 bases, with 1 base remaining between them. The germline V gene encodes CDR1 SGHTA and CDR2 FQGNSA. CDR3 sequence: CASSLDYEQYF. In nucleotides, the CDR3 is TGTGCCAGCAGCTTAGACTACGAGCAGTACTTC.

On this clonotype: A much larger clone sits a single nucleotide away, making a read error possible. This sequence joins TRBV5-1 and TRBJ2-1, with unresolved D. Germline CDR1 is SGHRS and CDR2 is YFSETQ. The CDR3 contains 12 residues. In nucleotides, the CDR3 is TGCGCCAGCAGCTTCTCCTACAATGAGCAGTCCTTC. Protein sequence: CASSFSYNEQSF.